This passage covers 32 T cell receptor beta chains from one sample sequenced in a study of CD8 T cells in ankylosing spondylitis. Study-level points and caveats: Characteristic of ankylosing spondylitis blood, it appeared, was a TCR beta motif comprising about 8 highly homologous variants.

What these receptors recognize is not known. TCRdb used MiXCR to reprocess the 5' RACE reads, holding one entry per CDR3 protein. The data show about 800,000 distinct CDR3 sequences, about 10% seen once. Sequenced: blood, either unsorted or a sorted T cell fraction (not recorded which). These receptors were obtained from a male donor with ankylosing spondylitis.

The chain employs TRBV6-1 and TRBJ2-3; 7 bases match TRBD2. The CDR3 has 15 amino acids. Trimming removed 6 bases from V and 2 bases from J; junction bases left unmatched: 8. Germline values: CDR1 MNHNS, CDR2 SASEGT. The DNA for the CDR3 is TGTGCCAGCAGCCTTAGCGGGTGGGACACAGATACGCAGTATTTT. Its protein product is CASSLSGWDTDTQYF.

This clonotype was detected a few times. The chain is built from TRBV18 and TRBJ1-6, with a possible D match to TRBD1 (5 bases). Germline loops: CDR1 KGHSH, CDR2 LQKENI. V dropped 5 bases and J dropped 5 bases, with 16 bases sitting between them. This CDR3 has 16 residues. CDR3 residues: CASSSLPGQDNSPLHF. The CDR3 nucleotides read TGTGCCAGCTCAAGCTTACCAGGACAAGATAATTCACCCCTCCACTTT.

This clonotype was observed a handful of times. The chain links TRBV6-5 to TRBJ1-6, with a possible D match to TRBD1 (5 bases). CDR1 is MNHEY, CDR2 SVGAGI, per germline. V dropped 0 bases and J dropped 9 bases, with 12 bases sitting between them. This CDR3 has 15 residues. The CDR3 DNA reads as TGTGCCAGCAGTTACTCCCCCCAGGGCGGTTCACCCCTCCACTTT. Its protein product is CASSYSPQGGSPLHF.

The V call is TRBV20-1, the J call TRBJ1-5, with D perhaps TRBD1 (5 bases). The germline gives CDR1 DFQATT, CDR2 SNEGSKA (reference sequence). This CDR3 has 14 residues. The V and J ends lost 6 bases and 6 bases respectively, with 18 bases between them. CDR3 nucleotides: TGCAGTGCCACCAGGGTGGCCGGGAGTCAGCCCCAGCATTTT. It yields the protein CSATRVAGSQPQHF.

This clonotype was counted only a few times. V gene TRBV5-1 combines with J gene TRBJ1-1; D gene uncertain. Between the trimmed V and J ends, which lost 1 base and 6 bases, there was a span of 13 bases. Germline-derived CDR1 and CDR2 are SGHRS and YFSETQ. The CDR3 is 14 residues long. CDR3 region: CASSLRRETPEAFF. CDR3 sequence (DNA): TGCGCCAGCAGCTTGCGTAGGGAGACCCCTGAAGCTTTCTTT.

This clonotype was seen only a few times. This chain links TRBV25-1 with TRBJ1-2; TRBD1 might be the D (5 bases). Germline CDR1 is MGHDK and CDR2 is SYGVNS. The ends were cut back, 1 base at V and 7 bases at J, with 10 bases in the middle. The CDR3 is 13 residues long. CDR3 amino acids: CASSESGAGGYTF. The CDR3 DNA reads TGTGCCAGCAGTGAATCTGGGGCTGGTGGCTACACCTTC.

This clonotype was observed a few times. This chain connects TRBV7-2 to TRBJ2-7; maybe TRBD2 (6 bases). The ends were cut back, 6 bases at V and 9 bases at J, with 18 bases in the middle. Per germline, CDR1 SGHTA and CDR2 FQGNSA. CDR3 length: 13 amino acids. CDR3 DNA: TGTGCCAGCAGTTGGGACTCAGCTACAGGGCAGTACTTC. This sequence encodes CASSWDSATGQYF.

This clonotype has a count of ten or more. The chain couples TRBV7-2 to TRBJ1-5, with no clear D. V lost 2 bases to trimming and J lost 3 bases, with 17 bases between them. CDR3 length: 17 residues. CDR1 and CDR2 (germline): SGHTA, FQGNSA. The CDR3 protein is CASSLTGWRGVNQPQHF. In nucleotides, the CDR3 is TGTGCCAGCAGCTTAACGGGTTGGCGTGGAGTCAATCAGCCCCAGCATTTT.

A few counts support this clonotype. The J gene is TRBJ2-4, the V gene TRBV30; TRBD1 agrees at 7 bases. Germline trimming cut 3 bases from V and 5 bases from J; bases unmatched to any gene: 13. The CDR3 totals 16 residues. Germline V gene data show CDR1 as GTSNPN and CDR2 as SVGIG (reference sequence). Here the CDR3 reads CAWSEIRTGRQNIQYF. CDR3 DNA: TGTGCCTGGAGCGAAATCAGGACAGGTCGCCAAAACATTCAGTACTTC.

The J gene is TRBJ1-1, the V gene TRBV5-1, with D possibly TRBD1 on 5 matching bases. Germline-derived CDR1 and CDR2 are SGHRS and YFSETQ. Trimming took off 3 bases at V and 9 bases at J, with 12 bases between the two ends. This CDR3 contains 12 residues. CDR3 amino acids: CASSWDRTQAFF. CDR3 DNA: TGCGCCAGCAGCTGGGACCGGACCCAAGCTTTCTTT.

CDR3 loop: CSARATGNEQYF. The CDR3 bases are TGCAGTGCTAGGGCGACAGGGAACGAGCAGTACTTC. J is TRBJ2-7 and V is TRBV20-1; 7 nucleotides align to TRBD1. The CDR3 runs to 12 residues. After removal of 3 bases from V and 5 bases from J, the junction contained 4 bases not matched to a gene. Germline CDR1 is DFQATT and CDR2 is SNEGSKA (reference sequence).

This clonotype has only a few counts. DNA of the CDR3: TGTGCCATCAATCCCCAGGAGGGGACAGGAAACTTCGTCTATGGCTACACCTTC. Translation: CAINPQEGTGNFVYGYTF. V gene TRBV10-3 combines with J gene TRBJ1-2, with 8 bases lining up with TRBD1. The trim removed 7 bases at V and 4 bases at J, leaving 20 bases unmatched. This CDR3 comprises 18 residues. CDR1 is ENHRY, CDR2 SYGVKD, per germline.

The chain carries TRBV2 and TRBJ1-6; D remains ambiguous. Germline CDR1 SNHLY, CDR2 FYNNEI. The CDR3 runs to 13 residues. V lost 9 bases, J lost 7 bases, and 13 bases lay in between. CDR3 sequence: CASGSGMNSPLHF. The DNA for the CDR3 is TGTGCCAGTGGGAGCGGGATGAATTCACCCCTCCACTTT.

This clonotype turned up a few times. The chain combines TRBV5-1 with TRBJ2-7; tentative D call: TRBD1 (6 bases). CDR1 is SGHRS, CDR2 YFSETQ, per germline. The CDR3 is made up of 13 amino acids. Trimming took off 3 bases at V and 5 bases at J, with 12 bases between the two ends. The CDR3 here is CASSSETGHEQYF. Written as DNA, the CDR3 is TGCGCCAGCAGCTCGGAAACAGGGCACGAGCAGTACTTC.

In its sample, this clonotype was seen many times. V and J are TRBV4-2 and TRBJ2-3, with 8 bases identical to TRBD2. CDR1 is LGHNA and CDR2 is YNFKEQ in the germline V gene. The CDR3 sequence is 16 residues long. V shed 0 bases and J 1 base; nucleotides not matched to a gene: 3. The CDR3, as DNA: TGTGCCAGCAGCCAAGATCTCGGGGGGGGCACAGATACGCAGTATTTT. Translating gives CASSQDLGGGTDTQYF.

The sample holds a few counts of this clonotype. The chain uses TRBV11-2 and TRBJ2-1, with 10 bases matching TRBD2. The germline V gene has CDR1 SGHAT and CDR2 FQNNGV. J was trimmed by 6 bases and V by 0 bases; bases with no gene match: 8. This CDR3 has 17 amino acids. CDR3 loop: CASSLDPTLAGANEQFF. CDR3 sequence (DNA): TGTGCCAGCAGCTTAGATCCCACCCTAGCGGGAGCCAATGAGCAGTTCTTC.

This clonotype was counted between two and nine times. This chain uses TRBV5-1 with TRBJ2-7; D may match TRBD1 or TRBD2 (6 bases each). CDR1 is SGHRS, CDR2 YFSETQ, per germline. V shed 2 bases and J shed 1 base, with 16 bases lying between them. The CDR3 is made up of 16 amino acids. CDR3 DNA: TGCGCCAGCAGCTTAGGAGGGCCAGGGGCTTCCTACGAGCAGTACTTC. Protein product: CASSLGGPGASYEQYF.

This clonotype was seen only a few times. The chain has TRBV6-2 or TRBV6-3 and TRBJ1-5; 7 bases are shared with TRBD1. The length of the CDR3 is 14 residues. Germline CDR1 MNHEY, CDR2 SVGEGT. The V gene end was trimmed by 6 bases and the J gene end by 5 bases; junction bases not matched to a gene: 7. The CDR3 protein is CASSNRDRYQPQHF. DNA of the CDR3: TGTGCCAGCAGCAACCGGGACAGATATCAGCCCCAGCATTTT.

The J gene is TRBJ2-3, the V gene TRBV11-3; D not resolved. The CDR3 consists of 15 residues. Looked up from germline, CDR1 is SGHNT and CDR2 is YENEEA. Trimming shortened V by 2 bases and J by 2 bases, and 11 bases separated the two germline ends. The CDR3 protein is CASSLLGSHTDTQYF. CDR3 DNA sequence: TGTGCCAGCAGCTTACTGGGGTCTCACACAGATACGCAGTATTTT.

In this sample, this clonotype turned up a few times. This sequence joins TRBV20-1 and TRBJ2-1, with TRBD1 matching 9 bases. V was pared by 4 bases and J by 3 bases, with 4 bases of the junction left unmatched. This CDR3 comprises 14 residues. Looked up from germline, CDR1 is DFQATT and CDR2 is SNEGSKA (reference sequence). The CDR3 sequence is CSATGQGVYNEQFF. DNA of the CDR3: TGCAGTGCTACGGGACAGGGTGTCTACAATGAGCAGTTCTTC.

The chain has TRBV20-1 and TRBJ2-5; D is unresolved. The germline gives CDR1 DFQATT, CDR2 SNEGSKA (reference sequence). The CDR3 has 12 amino acids. Between the trimmed V and J ends, which lost 6 bases and 5 bases, there was a span of 13 bases. The CDR3 here is CSARSQRETQYF. The CDR3 nucleotides are TGCAGTGCCCGGTCCCAAAGGGAGACCCAGTACTTC.

This clonotype was observed many times. The CDR3: CASNHLGQWQYF. The CDR3 DNA is TGTGCCAGCAACCATTTGGGACAGTGGCAGTATTTT. The chain is built from TRBV12-3 or TRBV12-4 and TRBJ2-3; 7 nucleotides agree with TRBD1. The trim removed 7 bases at V and 11 bases at J, leaving 9 bases unmatched. CDR3 length equals 12 residues.

This clonotype showed up just a few times. This chain links TRBV7-6 with TRBJ1-4; 7 bases are shared with TRBD1. The CDR3 has 14 residues. Looked up from germline, CDR1 is SGHVS and CDR2 is FNYEAQ. The J segment lost 8 bases and the V segment lost 3 bases, leaving 6 bases of the junction unmatched. CDR3 sequence reads: CASSLNRGVEKLFF. CDR3 DNA sequence: TGTGCCAGCAGCTTGAACAGGGGAGTAGAAAAACTGTTTTTT.

V is TRBV7-6 and J is TRBJ2-7, with D unclear. Trimming removed 2 bases from V and 4 bases from J, with 12 bases in between. The CDR3 consists of 14 residues. The germline V gene has CDR1 SGHVS and CDR2 FNYEAQ. The CDR3 DNA follows: TGTGCCAGCAGCTTAAATATAGGGATATACGAGCAGTACTTC. It translates to CASSLNIGIYEQYF.

This clonotype was counted only a few times. The V and J genes are TRBV19 and TRBJ2-6; D unclear. Germline V CDR1 and CDR2: LNHDA, SQIVND (reference sequence). This CDR3 spans 16 amino acids. V lost 3 bases and J 2 bases, leaving 11 bases between the germline ends. The CDR3, as DNA: TGTGCCAGTAGTATTTCCGTAGGAGCTGGGGCCAACGTCCTGACTTTC. Its protein product is CASSISVGAGANVLTF. The whole variable domain, remainder taken from reference TRBV19 and TRBJ2-6, is DGGITQSPKYLFRKEGQNVTLSCEQNLNHDAMYWYRQDPGQGLRLIYYSQIVNDFQKGDIAEGYSVSREKKESFPLTVTSAQKNPTAFYLCASSISVGAGANVLTFGAGSRLTVL.

This clonotype was observed a few times. The rearrangement uses TRBV10-1 and TRBJ1-1; possible D gene TRBD1, 5 bases. V gave up 5 bases and J gave up 9 bases, with 16 bases separating them. Germline CDR1 is WNHNN and CDR2 is SYGVQD (reference sequence). The CDR3 covers 13 residues. CDR3 loop: CASSPSGGPKAFF. The CDR3 region has the DNA TGCGCCAGCAGTCCCTCCGGGGGTCCGAAAGCTTTCTTT.

This clonotype occurred a few times. This sequence joins TRBV4-1 and TRBJ2-1, with D possibly TRBD2 on 6 matching bases. This CDR3 contains 16 residues. Looked up from germline, CDR1 is MGHRA and CDR2 is YSYEKL. Between the trimmed V and J ends, which lost 1 base and 2 bases, there was a span of 12 bases. CDR3 DNA: TGCGCCAGCAGCCAAGGGTTCCCGGGAGCCTACAATGAGCAGTTCTTC. Its protein is CASSQGFPGAYNEQFF.

This clonotype was seen a handful of times. The gene calls are TRBV3-1 and TRBJ2-1; 12 nucleotides line up with TRBD2. The V gene end was trimmed by 3 bases and the J gene end by 7 bases; junction bases not matched to a gene: 10. CDR1 is LGHDT, CDR2 YNNKEL, per germline (reference sequence). The CDR3 consists of 17 residues. The CDR3 reads CASSHTLTSGRFNEQFF. CDR3 coding DNA: TGTGCCAGCAGCCACACCCTGACTAGCGGGAGATTTAATGAGCAGTTCTTC.

CDR3 loop: CASSSSTGTGPSEQFF. In DNA, the CDR3 is TGTGCCAGCAGCTCCTCGACCGGGACAGGCCCCAGTGAGCAGTTCTTC. The V and J genes are TRBV7-2 and TRBJ2-1, with 8 bases matching TRBD1. The V and J ends lost 4 bases and 9 bases, in that order; junction bases with no gene match: 14. The V gene's germline CDR1 is SGHTA and CDR2 FQGNSA. CDR3 length equals 16 residues.

The V and J genes are TRBV20-1 and TRBJ2-2; perhaps TRBD1 as D (6 bases). CDR1 is DFQATT and CDR2 is SNEGSKA in the germline V gene (reference sequence). Trimming left V 4 bases short and J 2 bases short, with 11 bases between. This CDR3 is 14 amino acids long. The DNA for the CDR3 is TGCAGTGCTACCTCGGACAGTAACACCGGGGAGCTGTTTTTT. Translation gives CSATSDSNTGELFF.

The chain carries TRBV15 and TRBJ1-3; D not certain. The CDR3 covers 13 residues. CDR1 and CDR2 (germline): LNHNV, YYDKDF (reference sequence). Trimming took 4 bases from V and 2 from J, leaving 6 bases between them. CDR3: CATSTLAGNTIYF. CDR3 DNA: TGTGCCACCAGCACATTAGCTGGAAACACCATATATTTT.

The chain has TRBV11-2 and TRBJ2-1, with D maybe TRBD2 (6 bases). Trimming pared 4 bases from V and 8 bases from J, leaving 12 bases between. The CDR3 runs to 13 residues. Germline values: CDR1 SGHAT, CDR2 FQNNGV. In DNA, the CDR3 is TGTGCCAGCAGCTACGGGGGTGGCGATGAGCAGTTCTTC. Amino acid sequence: CASSYGGGDEQFF.